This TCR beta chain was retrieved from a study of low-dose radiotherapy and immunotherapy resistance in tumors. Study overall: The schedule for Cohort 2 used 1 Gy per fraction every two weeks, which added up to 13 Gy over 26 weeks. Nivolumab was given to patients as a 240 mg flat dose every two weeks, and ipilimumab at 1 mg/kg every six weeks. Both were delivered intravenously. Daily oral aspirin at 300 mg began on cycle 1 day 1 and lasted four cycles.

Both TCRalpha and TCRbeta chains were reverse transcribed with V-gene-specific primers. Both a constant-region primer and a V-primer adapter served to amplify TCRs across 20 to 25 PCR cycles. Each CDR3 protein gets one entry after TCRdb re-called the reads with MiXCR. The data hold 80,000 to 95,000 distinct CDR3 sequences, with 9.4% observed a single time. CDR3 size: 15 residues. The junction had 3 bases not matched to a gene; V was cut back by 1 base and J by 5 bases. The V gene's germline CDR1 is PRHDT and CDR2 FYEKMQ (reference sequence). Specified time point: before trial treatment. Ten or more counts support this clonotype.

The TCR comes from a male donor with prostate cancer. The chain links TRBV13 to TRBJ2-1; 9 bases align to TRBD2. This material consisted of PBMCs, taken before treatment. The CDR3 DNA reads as TGTGCCAGCAGCTTAGAGATAGCGGGAGACAATGAGCAGTTCTTC. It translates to CASSLEIAGDNEQFF.